The 28 T cell receptor beta chains presented below share a single source sample, sequenced in a study of CD8 T cells in ankylosing spondylitis. MiXCR, applied by TCRdb to the 5' RACE reads, yields one record per CDR3 protein. The table has 200,000 to 250,000 distinct CDR3 sequences, roughly a tenth seen once; the top ten hold roughly a fifth. The sample comprised blood, either unsorted or a sorted T cell fraction (not recorded which). Source of these receptors: a male donor with ankylosing spondylitis or in good health (not recorded which).

There are many counts of this clonotype. The V and J genes are TRBV6-5 and TRBJ2-5, with 7 positions matching TRBD1. The CDR3 is 15 residues long. CDR1 MNHEY and CDR2 SVGAGI come from the germline V gene. V lost 0 bases to trimming and J lost 4 bases; unmatched junction nucleotides: 5. CDR3 nucleotides: TGTGCCAGCAGTTACTCGCGACAGGGTCCAGAGACCCAGTACTTC. It yields the protein CASSYSRQGPETQYF.

Ten or more counts support this clonotype. V is TRBV11-2 and J is TRBJ2-5; 9 bases map to TRBD1. Germline lookup yields CDR1 SGHAT and CDR2 FQNNGV. The trim removed 6 bases at V and 5 bases at J, leaving 10 bases unmatched. This CDR3 region has 15 residues. The CDR3 here is CASRLTGGLGETQYF. Here the CDR3 DNA reads TGTGCCAGCAGGCTAACAGGGGGCTTGGGCGAGACCCAGTACTTC.

This clonotype was recorded a few times. The V and J genes are TRBV20-1 and TRBJ2-5; tentative D call: TRBD2 (5 bases). Deletions cut 2 bases from V and 2 bases from J, with 9 bases between. CDR1 and CDR2 (germline): DFQATT, SNEGSKA (reference sequence). The CDR3 is made up of 13 amino acids. The CDR3 spells CSARRPGQETQYF. The CDR3 DNA is TGCAGTGCTAGACGCCCGGGGCAAGAGACCCAGTACTTC.

The table lists this clonotype with a few counts. The chain links TRBV6-1 to TRBJ1-6; D ambiguous. The germline V and J ends were trimmed by 7 bases and 9 bases, with 19 bases remaining between them. Germline assignment: CDR1 MNHNS and CDR2 SASEGT. CDR3 length equals 15 residues. CDR3 nucleotide sequence: TGTGCCAGCATTGACACCTGGGATCTCGCTTCACCCCTCCACTTT. Its protein product is CASIDTWDLASPLHF.

The chain recombines TRBV7-2 with TRBJ1-4; D possibly corresponds to TRBD1 (5 bases). V was pared by 3 bases and J by 8 bases, with 13 bases between. The CDR3 has 14 residues. CDR1 and CDR2 from the germline V gene are SGHTA and FQGNSA. CDR3 sequence reads: CASSFGREGEKLFF. The CDR3 DNA sequence: TGTGCCAGCAGCTTCGGCAGGGAAGGAGAAAAACTGTTTTTT.

This chain joins TRBV5-1 and TRBJ2-1, with a tentative D call TRBD2 (6 bases). The germline V gene encodes CDR1 SGHRS and CDR2 YFSETQ. V shed 2 bases and J shed 8 bases, with 17 bases lying between them. The CDR3 consists of 15 residues. CDR3 DNA: TGCGCCAGCAGCTTTGTCGTCGGGGGAAGCTATGAGCAGTTCTTC. This encodes CASSFVVGGSYEQFF.

This clonotype was observed a few times. This chain links TRBV11-2 with TRBJ2-7; 10 nucleotides line up with TRBD1. The CDR3 totals 14 residues. V lost 5 bases and J lost 6; bases outside the gene matches: 7. Germline V gives CDR1 SGHAT, CDR2 FQNNGV. The CDR3: CASSADRGPREQYF. CDR3 sequence (DNA): TGTGCCAGCAGCGCTGACAGGGGGCCGCGCGAGCAGTACTTC.

This clonotype was recorded many times. This chain links TRBV5-1 with TRBJ1-1, with D hard to call. V lost 0 bases and J 1 base, leaving 4 bases between the germline ends. This CDR3 is built from 13 residues. The V gene's germline CDR1 is SGHRS and CDR2 YFSETQ. The CDR3: CASSLAENTEAFF. The CDR3 nucleotides read TGCGCCAGCAGCTTGGCGGAGAACACTGAAGCTTTCTTT.

The chain joins TRBV5-6 to TRBJ1-5; D remains unclear. The CDR3 is 14 amino acids. V lost 2 bases and J lost 9, with 15 bases in between. Germline loops: CDR1 SGHDT, CDR2 YYEEEE. CDR3 protein: CASSFRGSGSPQHF. The CDR3 DNA sequence: TGTGCCAGCAGCTTTCGCGGTTCTGGATCGCCCCAGCATTTT.

This chain links TRBV7-9 with TRBJ2-7; 7 positions match TRBD1. From germline, CDR1 is SEHNR and CDR2 FQNEAQ (reference sequence). V was pared by 5 bases and J by 5 bases, with 3 bases of the junction left unmatched. The CDR3 is 12 residues long. This CDR3 reads CASSRQGHEQYF. The CDR3, as DNA: TGTGCCAGCAGCCGACAGGGTCACGAGCAGTACTTC.

Concerning this clonotype itself: It may be a read error: a sequence one base away is much more abundant. The chain uses TRBV3-1 and TRBJ1-1, with D perhaps matching TRBD1 (6 bases). CDR1 is LGHDT and CDR2 is YNNKEL in the germline V gene (reference sequence). This CDR3 spans 15 amino acids. This CDR3 is CARSQSGQRKAEAFF. CDR3 bases: TGTGCCCGCAGCCAATCTGGACAGCGGAAGGCTGAAGCTTTCTTT.

The rearrangement links TRBV30 to TRBJ2-7; D is uncertain. V lost 1 base, J lost 1 base, and 17 bases lay in between. This CDR3 comprises 16 residues. Germline CDR1 is GTSNPN and CDR2 is SVGIG (reference sequence). The CDR3 loop is CAWSALGHTSSYEQYF. The CDR3 DNA is TGTGCCTGGAGTGCGCTAGGGCACACCTCATCCTACGAGCAGTACTTC.

The J gene is TRBJ1-1, the V gene TRBV5-8, with a possible D match to TRBD1 (6 bases). Germline V CDR1 and CDR2: SGHTS, YDEGEE. Deletions cut 4 bases from V and 0 bases from J, with 13 bases between. This CDR3 has 15 amino acids. DNA for the CDR3: TGTGCCAGCAGCACTCGGACAGTGATGAACACTGAAGCTTTCTTT. Protein sequence: CASSTRTVMNTEAFF.

At least ten counts were recorded for this clonotype. This chain uses TRBV11-1 with TRBJ2-1, with TRBD1 as a possible D gene (6 bases). The CDR3 spans 18 residues. V was pared by 0 bases and J by 8 bases, with 23 bases between. In germline, CDR1 is SGHAT, CDR2 FQDESV (reference sequence). The CDR3: CASSLAQGLGATTDEQFF. CDR3 in DNA: TGTGCCAGCAGCTTAGCGCAAGGGTTGGGGGCAACAACGGATGAGCAGTTCTTC. Supplemented by reference TRBV11-1 and TRBJ2-1, the full variable domain reads EAEVAQSPRYKITEKSQAVAFWCDPISGHATLYWYRQILGQGPELLVQFQDESVVDDSQLPKDRFSAERLKGVDSTLKIQPAELGDSAMYLCASSLAQGLGATTDEQFFGPGTRLTVL.

V is TRBV20-1 and J is TRBJ2-7, with D possibly being TRBD2 (6 bases). Germline loops: CDR1 DFQATT, CDR2 SNEGSKA (reference sequence). Trimming removed 5 bases from V and 7 bases from J, with 21 bases in between. The CDR3 consists of 14 residues. The CDR3 protein is CSAPINPGVWEQYF. For the CDR3, the DNA is TGCAGTGCTCCAATAAACCCGGGGGTTTGGGAGCAGTACTTC.

This chain joins TRBV6-1 and TRBJ1-2, with 7 nucleotides matching TRBD1. With 4 bases clipped from V and 8 bases from J, the junction kept 16 bases outside the gene matches. The germline V gene has CDR1 MNHNS and CDR2 SASEGT. This CDR3 is 16 amino acids long. CDR3 sequence: CASSARGTEGDSGYTF. The CDR3 DNA is TGTGCCAGCAGTGCTCGCGGGACAGAGGGTGATTCGGGCTACACCTTC.

This clonotype was observed a few times. CDR3 amino acids: CASSLALPPIIHNEQFF. CDR3 bases: TGTGCCAGCAGTTTGGCCCTCCCTCCGATAATTCACAATGAGCAGTTCTTC. J is TRBJ2-1 and V is TRBV28; D gene unclear. The V gene lost 3 bases and the J gene lost 5 bases, with 20 bases spanning the gap. Per germline, CDR1 MDHEN and CDR2 SYDVKM. The CDR3 runs to 17 residues.

Many counts were recorded for this clonotype. The chain is built from TRBV12-3 or TRBV12-4 and TRBJ2-3; 8 nucleotides agree with TRBD2. Trimming took 7 bases from V and 4 from J; bases not matched to a gene: 10. This CDR3 is 15 amino acids long. CDR3 nucleotides: TGTGCCAGCACCACGGCCGGACTAGCCGCAGATACGCAGTATTTT. This codes for CASTTAGLAADTQYF.

The J gene is TRBJ2-7, the V gene TRBV15, with D perhaps TRBD1 or TRBD2 (5 bases each). The CDR3 covers 15 residues. V lost 0 bases and J lost 1, with 10 bases in between. CDR1 and CDR2 from the germline V gene are LNHNV and YYDKDF (reference sequence). The CDR3 loop is CATSREGTYSYEQYF. CDR3 DNA sequence: TGTGCCACCAGCAGAGAGGGGACGTATTCCTACGAGCAGTACTTC.

This clonotype appeared many times. The V gene is TRBV5-1, the J gene TRBJ2-4; 8 nucleotides agree with TRBD2. Looked up from germline, CDR1 is SGHRS and CDR2 is YFSETQ. This CDR3 comprises 16 residues. Losses at the gene ends were 0 bases for V and 5 bases for J; bases not matched to a gene: 7. CDR3 nucleotides: TGCGCCAGCAGCTTGGATGCGGGGGGCCTCGAAAACATTCAGTACTTC. Residues: CASSLDAGGLENIQYF.

Ten or more counts support this clonotype. J is TRBJ2-3 and V is TRBV24-1, with 9 bases fitting TRBD1. The germline V gene has CDR1 KGHDR and CDR2 SFDVKD. The CDR3 is 16 amino acids. V was clipped by 2 bases and J by 3 bases; unmatched bases: 5. DNA of the CDR3: TGTGCCACCAGTGATTCGGGGACAGGGTGGACAGATACGCAGTATTTT. This codes for CATSDSGTGWTDTQYF.

The chain couples TRBV3-1 to TRBJ1-1; D is uncertain. The germline CDR1 and CDR2 sequences are LGHDT and YNNKEL (reference sequence). V lost 6 bases, J lost 0 bases, and 8 bases lay in between. The CDR3 is made up of 13 amino acids. The CDR3 DNA follows: TGTGCCAGCAGGCCAACACTGAACACTGAAGCTTTCTTT. Amino acid sequence: CASRPTLNTEAFF. The full variable domain, completed using reference TRBV3-1 and TRBJ1-1, is DTAVSQTPKYLVTQMGNDKSIKCEQNLGHDTMYWYKQDSKKFLKIMFSYNNKELIINETVPNRFSPKSPDKAHLNLHINSLELGDSAVYFCASRPTLNTEAFFGQGTRLTVV.

In its sample, this clonotype was seen a few times. This chain connects TRBV11-2 to TRBJ1-6; tentatively, D is TRBD1 (5 bases). Trimming removed 9 bases at V and 2 bases at J, with 23 bases between. From germline, CDR1 is SGHAT and CDR2 FQNNGV. The CDR3 sequence is 18 residues long. The CDR3 DNA is TGTGCCAGAGAAATCTTTCATGGGGGGGACGCCTATAATTCACCCCTCCACTTT. The encoded protein is CAREIFHGGDAYNSPLHF.

This clonotype showed up many times. The chain is built from TRBV5-6 and TRBJ2-3; a possible D gene is TRBD2 (7 bases). Trimming took off 0 bases at V and 2 bases at J, with 16 bases between the two ends. Germline V lookup: CDR1 SGHDT, CDR2 YYEEEE. The CDR3 length is 17 residues. The CDR3 is CASSLGGGASITDTQYF. The CDR3 DNA reads as TGTGCCAGCAGCTTGGGCGGGGGCGCCTCTATCACAGATACGCAGTATTTT.

The chain employs TRBV9 and TRBJ2-2, with TRBD1 matching over 9 bases. The germline CDR1 and CDR2 sequences are SGDLS and YYNGEE. The ends lost 1 base at V and 3 bases at J; junction bases unmatched: 1. This CDR3 is 15 amino acids long. CDR3 amino acids: CASSVRTGDTGELFF. DNA for the CDR3: TGTGCCAGCAGCGTACGGACAGGGGACACCGGGGAGCTGTTTTTT.

At least ten counts were recorded for this clonotype. The chain couples TRBV11-2 to TRBJ2-5; TRBD2 agrees at 8 bases. The ends lost 0 bases at V and 1 base at J; junction bases unmatched: 1. The CDR3 contains 15 residues. Germline V lookup: CDR1 SGHAT, CDR2 FQNNGV. CDR3 sequence reads: CASSLERGAQETQYF. CDR3 in DNA: TGTGCCAGCAGCTTAGAGCGGGGGGCCCAAGAGACCCAGTACTTC. The full variable domain, with the rest looked up from reference TRBV11-2 and TRBJ2-5, is EAGVAQSPRYKIIEKRQSVAFWCNPISGHATLYWYQQILGQGPKLLIQFQNNGVVDDSQLPKDRFSAERLKGVDSTLKIQPAKLEDSAVYLCASSLERGAQETQYFGPGTRLLVL.

This sequence joins TRBV24-1 and TRBJ2-1, with 7 bases matching TRBD2. The CDR3 loop spans 16 amino acids. V lost 0 bases and J lost 8; bases outside the gene matches: 9. The germline V gene encodes CDR1 KGHDR and CDR2 SFDVKD. The CDR3 spells CATSDLPSYGGDEQFF. CDR3 nucleotides: TGTGCCACCAGTGATTTGCCCTCGTATGGGGGGGATGAGCAGTTCTTC.

This clonotype was counted ten times or more. The chain has TRBV5-1 and TRBJ2-2, with a tentative D call TRBD1 (6 bases). Germline assignment: CDR1 SGHRS and CDR2 YFSETQ. V was trimmed by 2 bases and J by 7 bases, leaving 15 bases between them. There are 15 residues in the CDR3. The DNA for the CDR3 is TGCGCCAGCAGCTTCCAACAGGGTCATAACGGGGAGCTGTTTTTT. Residues: CASSFQQGHNGELFF.